This T cell receptor beta chain appears in the sequencing data of a study of graft-versus-host responses after intestinal transplantation. Study-level background: Recipients received multivisceral, liver-intestinal, or isolated intestinal transplants.

Notes on the study in general: Allografts of one patient group, those with graft-donor T cell macrochimerism, had high graft-versus-host to host-versus-graft clonal ratios. Among recipient marrow samples, GvH clones were found; some appeared first in ileum or blood.

Some clones are missing from TCRdb's copy, which holds only in-frame ones; the method was immunoSEQ multiplex PCR. The sample contains 75,000 to 100,000 clones, around 90% of which appear only once. About this clone itself: The antigen is not known.

The sequence was collected from a human patient who received an intestinal transplant, so some T cells may come from the graft donor. Sequenced here: PBMCs, sampled roughly 450 days after intestinal transplant.

The CDR3 spells CSVPGTEAFF. The CDR3 coding sequence is TGCAGCGTGCCCGGGACCGAAGCTTTCTTT. This chain connects TRBV29-1 to TRBJ1-1; tentatively, D is TRBD1 (5 bases). The CDR3 runs to 10 residues. CDR1 SQVTM and CDR2 ANQGSEA come from the germline V gene. Trimming stripped 6 bases from V and 8 bases from J, with 10 bases between.